This T cell receptor (beta chain) was observed in a study of cytomegalovirus exposure and HLA in healthy donors. Turning to this clone: Its matching antigen is unknown.

Sequenced by immunoSEQ multiplex PCR; TCRdb stores in-frame clones only, minus some. The sample includes 140,000 to 150,000 clones, approximately 90% of them seen just once. Germline V gene lookup returns CDR1 SEHNR and CDR2 FQNEAQ (reference sequence). The CDR3 is 18 amino acids. Trimming cost V 1 base and J 0 bases; bases outside gene matches: 11. Study conclusions and caveats: A list of 150 to 200 TCR beta chains associated with cytomegalovirus was given.

The sample comprised PBMCs. V usage is TRBV7-9 and J usage is TRBJ1-2; 7 bases fit TRBD1. This receptor was obtained from a man between 18 and 29 years old in good health and CMV-seronegative. CDR3 region: CASSLGGGLDRPNYGYTF. CDR3 sequence (DNA): TGTGCCAGCAGCTTAGGAGGGGGACTGGACAGGCCTAACTATGGCTACACCTTC.